Presented here are 8 T cell receptor beta chains from one specimen sequenced in a study of blood T cell repertoires in COVID-19. Assay: immunoSEQ multiplex PCR; the TCRdb copy retains only in-frame clones and omits some. This table has approximately 200,000 clones, 80% to 90% appearing once. What was sequenced was peripheral blood. The receptors were sampled from a man between 70 and 80 years old with active or convalescent COVID-19.

The rearrangement uses TRBV5-5 and TRBJ1-6; D unresolved. The CDR3 extends over 17 amino acids. The germline V and J ends were trimmed by 1 base and 0 bases, with 11 bases remaining between them. From germline, CDR1 is SGHKS and CDR2 YYEKEE (reference sequence). The CDR3, as DNA: TGTGCCAGCAGCTTGTTCAGAAAAAGCTCCTATAATTCACCCCTCCACTTT. This sequence encodes CASSLFRKSSYNSPLHF. Looking up the rest from reference TRBV5-5 and TRBJ1-6 gives the full variable domain: DAGVTQSPTHLIKTRGQQVTLRCSPISGHKSVSWYQQVLGQGPQFIFQYYEKEERGRGNFPDRFSARQFPNYSSELNVNALLLGDSALYLCASSLFRKSSYNSPLHFGNGTRLTVT.

This clone occurred a few times. The V gene is TRBV6-6, the J gene TRBJ2-1; 9 bases are a match to TRBD1. The CDR3 is made up of 16 amino acids. CDR1 MNHNY and CDR2 SVGAGI come from the germline V gene (reference sequence). J gave up 3 bases and V 5 bases, and 8 bases lay outside the gene matches. This CDR3 is CASSATGTGSYNEQFF. CDR3 sequence (DNA): TGTGCCAGCAGTGCAACCGGGACAGGGAGCTACAATGAGCAGTTCTTC.

The rearrangement links TRBV5-8 to TRBJ1-2; D uncertain. V was shortened by 1 base and J by 1 base, with 14 bases between the two germline ends. The CDR3 has 16 residues. CDR1 is SGHTS, CDR2 YDEGEE, per germline. The CDR3 sequence is CASSLLVLGSNYGYTF. In nucleotides, the CDR3 is TGTGCCAGCAGCTTGCTTGTCTTGGGCAGTAACTATGGCTACACCTTC.

V usage is TRBV6-2 or TRBV6-3 and J usage is TRBJ2-2; 7 bases map to TRBD1. Losses at the gene ends were 4 bases for V and 1 base for J; bases not matched to a gene: 3. CDR1 and CDR2 from the germline V gene are MNHEY and SVGEGT. This CDR3 region has 15 residues. The CDR3 coding sequence is TGTGCCAGCAGTTCGACAGGGTGGAACACCGGGGAGCTGTTTTTT. This encodes CASSSTGWNTGELFF.

The gene calls are TRBV5-3 and TRBJ1-5; D remains ambiguous. TRBV5-3 qualifies as an ORF whose function is uncertain. The CDR3 is made up of 15 amino acids. V was pared by 3 bases and J by 0 bases, with 10 bases between. CDR3 region: CARSSHGSSNQPQHF. In nucleotides, the CDR3 is TGTGCCAGAAGCTCCCACGGTAGTAGCAATCAGCCCCAGCATTTT.

This chain connects TRBV28 to TRBJ2-7; D remains unclear. Germline-derived CDR1 and CDR2 are MDHEN and SYDVKM. V lost 5 bases and J lost 3, with 8 bases in between. CDR3 length: 12 residues. The CDR3 sequence: CASSPDSYEQYF. The CDR3 nucleotides read TGTGCCAGCAGTCCTGATAGCTACGAGCAGTACTTC.

The chain links TRBV5-5 to TRBJ1-5; no reliable D call. Trimming took 0 bases from V and 9 from J, leaving 13 bases between them. Germline lookup yields CDR1 SGHKS and CDR2 YYEKEE (reference sequence). The length of the CDR3 is 14 residues. CDR3 loop: CASSLDSGRGPQHF. The DNA for the CDR3 is TGTGCCAGCAGCTTGGACAGCGGGCGTGGGCCCCAGCATTTT.

V gene TRBV11-2 combines with J gene TRBJ2-2, with 8 bases identical to TRBD1. The CDR3 has 18 residues. Looked up from germline, CDR1 is SGHAT and CDR2 is FQNNGV. The V gene end was trimmed by 0 bases and the J gene end by 3 bases; junction bases not matched to a gene: 9. CDR3 DNA: TGTGCCAGCAGCTTAGATCTAAGCAGGGGGCCGTACACCGGGGAGCTGTTTTTT. It is translated as CASSLDLSRGPYTGELFF.